The 2 T cell receptor beta chains below come from one sample, sequenced in a study of control samples from healthy donors and cancer patients. Assay used: immunoSEQ multiplex PCR; TCRdb lists only in-frame clones, some missing. The table lists some 95,000 clones, 79% of them singletons. Sequencing was carried out using blood. These receptors originate from a woman younger than 45 in good health.

The chain carries TRBV25-1 and TRBJ1-1, with 8 bases lining up with TRBD1. V was pared by 11 bases and J by 4 bases, with 6 bases of the junction left unmatched. The CDR3 spans 12 residues. Germline assignment: CDR1 MGHDK and CDR2 SYGVNS. CDR3 sequence: CAATGAGTEAFF. CDR3 nucleotides: TGTGCCGCGACAGGGGCAGGCACTGAAGCTTTCTTT.

The chain couples TRBV5-1 to TRBJ2-2; 8 bases line up with TRBD1. The CDR3 covers 16 residues. With 7 bases clipped from V and 4 bases from J, the junction kept 12 bases outside the gene matches. Germline V gene sequence: CDR1 SGHRS, CDR2 YFSETQ. CDR3 DNA sequence: TGCGCCAGCGGCGTGCATGGACAGGGCGGCACCGGGGAGCTGTTTTTT. Translation: CASGVHGQGGTGELFF.